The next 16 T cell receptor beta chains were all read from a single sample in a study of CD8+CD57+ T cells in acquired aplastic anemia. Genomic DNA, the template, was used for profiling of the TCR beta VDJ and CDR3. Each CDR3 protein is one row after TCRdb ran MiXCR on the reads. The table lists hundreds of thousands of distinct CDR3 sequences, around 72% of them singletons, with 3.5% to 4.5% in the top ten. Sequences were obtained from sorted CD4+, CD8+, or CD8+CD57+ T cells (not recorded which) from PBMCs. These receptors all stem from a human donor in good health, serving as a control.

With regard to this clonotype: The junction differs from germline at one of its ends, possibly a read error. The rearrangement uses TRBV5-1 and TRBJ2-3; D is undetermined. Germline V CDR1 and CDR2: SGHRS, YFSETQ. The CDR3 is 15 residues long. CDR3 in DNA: TGTGCCAGCAGCTTTGAGACCATAACCACAGATACGCAGTATTTT. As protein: CASSFETITTDTQYF.

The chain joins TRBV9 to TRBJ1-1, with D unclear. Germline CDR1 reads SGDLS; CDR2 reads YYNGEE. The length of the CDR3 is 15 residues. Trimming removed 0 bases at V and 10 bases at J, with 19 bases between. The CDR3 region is CASSVAIGSIYGAFF. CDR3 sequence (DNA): TGTGCCAGCAGCGTAGCAATCGGATCTATCTATGGAGCTTTCTTT.

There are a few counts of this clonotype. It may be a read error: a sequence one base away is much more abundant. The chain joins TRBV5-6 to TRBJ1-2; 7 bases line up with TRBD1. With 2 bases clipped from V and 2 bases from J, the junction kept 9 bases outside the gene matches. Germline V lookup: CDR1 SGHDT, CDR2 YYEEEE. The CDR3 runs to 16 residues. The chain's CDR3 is CASSLEGQTTNYGYTF. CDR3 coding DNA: TGTGCCAGCAGCTTAGAGGGACAGACTACAAACTATGGCTACACCTTC.

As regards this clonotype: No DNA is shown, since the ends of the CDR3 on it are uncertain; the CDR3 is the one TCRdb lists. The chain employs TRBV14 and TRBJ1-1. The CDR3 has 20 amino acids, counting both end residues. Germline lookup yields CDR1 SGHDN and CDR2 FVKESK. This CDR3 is CASSFYICSARGTMNTEAFF.

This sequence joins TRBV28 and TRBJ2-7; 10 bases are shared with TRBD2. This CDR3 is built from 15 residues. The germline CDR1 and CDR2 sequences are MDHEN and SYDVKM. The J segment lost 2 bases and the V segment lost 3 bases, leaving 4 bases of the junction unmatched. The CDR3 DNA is TGTGCCAGCAGTTTTTTACTAGCGGGGCCCTACGAGCAGTACTTC. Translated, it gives CASSFLLAGPYEQYF.

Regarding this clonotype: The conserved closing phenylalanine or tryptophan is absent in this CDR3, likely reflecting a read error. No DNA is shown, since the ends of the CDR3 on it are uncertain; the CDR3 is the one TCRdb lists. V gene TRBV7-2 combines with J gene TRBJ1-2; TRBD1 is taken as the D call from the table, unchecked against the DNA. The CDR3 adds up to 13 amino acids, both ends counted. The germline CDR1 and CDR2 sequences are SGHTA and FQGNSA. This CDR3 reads CASSLTGQWFYTY.

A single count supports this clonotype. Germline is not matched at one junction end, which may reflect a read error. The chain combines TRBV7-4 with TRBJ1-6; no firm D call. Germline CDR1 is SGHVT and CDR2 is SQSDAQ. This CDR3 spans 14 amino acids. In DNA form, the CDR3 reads TGTGCCAGCAGCGGACCCCTCGGGCCCTACGACCAGTACTTT. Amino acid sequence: CASSGPLGPYDQYF.

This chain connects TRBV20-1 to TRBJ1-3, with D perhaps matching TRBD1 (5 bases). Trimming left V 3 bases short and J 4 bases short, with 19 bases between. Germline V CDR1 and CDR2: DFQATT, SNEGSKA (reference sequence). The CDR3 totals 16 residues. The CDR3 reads CSARGRGGKDGNTIYF. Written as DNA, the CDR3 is TGCAGTGCTAGGGGGCGGGGGGGTAAGGACGGAAACACCATATATTTT.

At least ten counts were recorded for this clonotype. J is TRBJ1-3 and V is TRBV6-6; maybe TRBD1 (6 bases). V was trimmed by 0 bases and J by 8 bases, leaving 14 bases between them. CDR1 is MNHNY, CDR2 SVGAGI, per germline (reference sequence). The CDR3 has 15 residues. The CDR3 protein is CASSYSGAGKDTIYF. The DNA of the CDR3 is TGTGCCAGCAGTTACTCGGGGGCAGGGAAAGACACCATATATTTT.

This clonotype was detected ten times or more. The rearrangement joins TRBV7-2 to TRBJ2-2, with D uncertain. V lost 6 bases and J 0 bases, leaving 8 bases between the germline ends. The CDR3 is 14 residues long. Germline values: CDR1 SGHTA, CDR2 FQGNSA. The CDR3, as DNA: TGTGCCAGCAGGGGCCAGTCGAACACCGGGGAGCTGTTTTTT. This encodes CASRGQSNTGELFF.

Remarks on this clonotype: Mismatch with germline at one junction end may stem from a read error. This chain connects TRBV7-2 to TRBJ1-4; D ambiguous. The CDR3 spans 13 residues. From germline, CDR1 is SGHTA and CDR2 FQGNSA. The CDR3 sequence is CASSPLLDGTLFF. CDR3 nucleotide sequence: TGTGCCAGCAGCCCCCTCCTGGACGGAACCCTGTTTTTC.

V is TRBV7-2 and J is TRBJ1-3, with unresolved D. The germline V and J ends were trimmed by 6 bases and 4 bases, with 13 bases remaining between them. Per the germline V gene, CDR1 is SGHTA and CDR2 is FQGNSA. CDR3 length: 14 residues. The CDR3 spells CASSPDLKGNTIYF. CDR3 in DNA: TGTGCCAGCAGTCCAGATTTGAAGGGAAACACCATATATTTT.

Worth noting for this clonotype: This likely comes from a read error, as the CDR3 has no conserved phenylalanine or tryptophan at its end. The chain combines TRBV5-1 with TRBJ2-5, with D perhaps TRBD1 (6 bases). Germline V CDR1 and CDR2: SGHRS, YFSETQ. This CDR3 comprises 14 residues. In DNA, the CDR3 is TGTGCCAGCAGCCCACGTTTACAGGGCACGACCCAGTACCTC. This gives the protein CASSPRLQGTTQYL.

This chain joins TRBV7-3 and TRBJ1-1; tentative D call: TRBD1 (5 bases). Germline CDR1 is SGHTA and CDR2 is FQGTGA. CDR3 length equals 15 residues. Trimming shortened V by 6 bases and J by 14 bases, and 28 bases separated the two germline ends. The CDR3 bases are TGTGCCAGCAGGCAAGGTGGCGGGGGGAACACTGAGGAGTTCTTT. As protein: CASRQGGGGNTEEFF.

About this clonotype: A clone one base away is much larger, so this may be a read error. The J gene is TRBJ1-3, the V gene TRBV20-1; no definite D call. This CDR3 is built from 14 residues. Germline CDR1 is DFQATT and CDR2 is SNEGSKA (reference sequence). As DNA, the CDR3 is TGCAGTGCTGGGGAGGGCAACTCTGGAGACACCATATATTTT. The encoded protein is CSAGEGNSGDTIYF.

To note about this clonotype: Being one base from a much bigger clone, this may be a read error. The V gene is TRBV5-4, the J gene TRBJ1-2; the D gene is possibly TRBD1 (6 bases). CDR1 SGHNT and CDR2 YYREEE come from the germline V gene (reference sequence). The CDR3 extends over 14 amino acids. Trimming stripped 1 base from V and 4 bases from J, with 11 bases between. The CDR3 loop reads CASSLRGRGYGYTF. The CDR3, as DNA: TGTGCCAGCAGCTTGCGGGGGCGAGGCTATGGCTACACCTTC.